The 32 T cell receptor beta chains presented below share a single source sample, sequenced in a study of blood T cells in healthy people across ages. Alongside a J-beta primer mix, a sample-barcoded 5' primer served in a second PCR lasting about 7 to 12 cycles. TCRdb called the 5' RACE reads again in MiXCR, with one record for every CDR3 protein. In the table there are hundreds of thousands of distinct CDR3 sequences, around 24% of which are singletons. The same sample was also used in a study of T cells of mothers and their children.

Sequencing was carried out using blood. Receptors were obtained from a boy between 10 and 17 years old in good health.

The V call is TRBV2, the J call TRBJ2-1; D gene uncertain. Per the germline V gene, CDR1 is SNHLY and CDR2 is FYNNEI. The CDR3 has 12 amino acids. Trimming took 6 bases from V and 7 from J, leaving 10 bases between them. CDR3 nucleotides: TGTGCCAGCAGAGGCAGGTGGAATGAGCAGTTCTTC. Protein product: CASRGRWNEQFF.

This clonotype was detected only once. A much larger clone differs by one base, so this may be a read error. The rearrangement joins TRBV6-6 to TRBJ2-3, with TRBD2 matching 8 bases. CDR1 is MNHNY and CDR2 is SVGAGI in the germline V gene (reference sequence). The CDR3 contains 15 residues. V was clipped by 4 bases and J by 0 bases; unmatched bases: 3. As DNA, the CDR3 is TGTGCCAGCAGTTCATCTAGCGGGAGCACAGATACGCAGTATTTT. Translating gives CASSSSSGSTDTQYF.

The chain couples TRBV2 to TRBJ2-4, with a weak D call TRBD1 (5 bases). V lost 7 bases and J lost 3, with 10 bases in between. Germline values: CDR1 SNHLY, CDR2 FYNNEI. CDR3 length equals 13 residues. DNA for the CDR3: TGTGCCAGCAAGGGGTTTGGCAAAAACATTCAGTACTTC. Residues: CASKGFGKNIQYF. Using reference TRBV2 and TRBJ2-4 for the parts outside the CDR3, the full variable domain is EPEVTQTPSHQVTQMGQEVILRCVPISNHLYFYWYRQILGQKVEFLVSFYNNEISEKSEIFDDQFSVERPDGSNFTLKIRSTKLEDSAMYFCASKGFGKNIQYFGAGTRLSVL.

This clonotype has only a few counts. The gene calls are TRBV4-2 and TRBJ1-2; maybe TRBD1 (5 bases). V was pared by 0 bases and J by 4 bases, with 12 bases between. Looked up from germline, CDR1 is LGHNA and CDR2 is YNFKEQ. The length of the CDR3 is 15 residues. CDR3 sequence (DNA): TGTGCCAGCAGCCAAGATTACAGGATATCCTATGGCTACACCTTC. This translates into CASSQDYRISYGYTF.

The chain has TRBV28 and TRBJ2-2; D remains unclear. V lost 6 bases and J lost 3, with 23 bases in between. The germline gives CDR1 MDHEN, CDR2 SYDVKM. The CDR3 covers 18 residues. The CDR3 bases are TGTGCCAGCAGCCCGACCCCAACCCTTGAACGGGACACCGGGGAGCTGTTTTTT. Its translation is CASSPTPTLERDTGELFF.

This clonotype has more than one count but fewer than ten. Here the CDR3 reads CASSLQRGGLVTGELFF. CDR3 sequence (DNA): TGTGCCAGCAGCTTACAGCGGGGGGGTCTGGTCACCGGGGAGCTGTTTTTT. The chain recombines TRBV11-2 with TRBJ2-2; 10 positions match TRBD2. The CDR3 runs 17 residues. Per the germline V gene, CDR1 is SGHAT and CDR2 is FQNNGV. V shed 2 bases, J shed 4 bases, and the junction held 7 bases outside the gene matches.

This clonotype showed up just a few times. The V gene is TRBV27, the J gene TRBJ2-7; no clear D. Germline assignment: CDR1 MNHEY and CDR2 SMNVEV (reference sequence). The V and J ends lost 8 bases and 4 bases respectively, with 6 bases between them. The CDR3 covers 10 residues. CDR3 sequence reads: CASGLYEQYF. CDR3 sequence (DNA): TGTGCCAGCGGTCTTTACGAGCAGTACTTC.

The rearrangement joins TRBV20-1 to TRBJ2-3; weak D call: TRBD1 (6 bases). Trimming stripped 0 bases from V and 11 bases from J, with 9 bases between. Germline CDR1 and CDR2: DFQATT and SNEGSKA (reference sequence). This CDR3 region has 11 residues. CDR3 DNA: TGCAGTGCTAGAGATCTGGGACAGCAGTATTTT. Residues: CSARDLGQQYF.

This clonotype was observed at least ten times. V usage is TRBV29-1 and J usage is TRBJ2-7; D call uncertain. CDR3 length equals 14 residues. Germline V gene sequence: CDR1 SQVTM, CDR2 ANQGSEA. With 4 bases removed from V and 3 bases from J, the gap between germline ends came to 16 bases. CDR3 coding DNA: TGCAGCGTTGGGTCGACTCCTGAGGACTACGAGCAGTACTTC. It codes for CSVGSTPEDYEQYF.

Only a few counts were recorded for this clonotype. The chain has TRBV4-1 and TRBJ2-2; D is uncertain. CDR1 is MGHRA and CDR2 is YSYEKL in the germline V gene. Trimming removed 2 bases from V and 4 bases from J, with 8 bases in between. The length of the CDR3 is 14 residues. For the CDR3, the DNA is TGCGCCAGCAGCCAAAATACGGTCACCGGGGAGCTGTTTTTT. Translating gives CASSQNTVTGELFF.

This clonotype was observed a handful of times. The chain recombines TRBV7-9 with TRBJ2-2; D unclear. Germline CDR1 is SEHNR and CDR2 is FQNEAQ (reference sequence). CDR3 length equals 14 residues. Trimming stripped 2 bases from V and 1 base from J, with 5 bases between. CDR3 sequence reads: CASSLSLNTGELFF. The CDR3 DNA follows: TGTGCCAGCAGCTTAAGTTTGAACACCGGGGAGCTGTTTTTT. Together with reference TRBV7-9 and TRBJ2-2, the CDR3 gives the full variable domain: DTGVSQNPRHKITKRGQNVTFRCDPISEHNRLYWYRQTLGQGPEFLTYFQNEAQLEKSRLLSDRFSAERPKGSFSTLEIQRTEQGDSAMYLCASSLSLNTGELFFGEGSRLTVL.

This chain connects TRBV2 to TRBJ1-5; 7 bases map to TRBD1. The germline gives CDR1 SNHLY, CDR2 FYNNEI. With 4 bases clipped from V and 4 bases from J, the junction kept 7 bases outside the gene matches. This CDR3 contains 15 residues. The CDR3 region has the DNA TGTGCCAGCAGTGGACCACAGGGGAGGAATCAGCCCCAGCATTTT. This encodes CASSGPQGRNQPQHF.

This clonotype was detected only a few times. V and J are TRBV4-3 and TRBJ2-5; D is unclear. The CDR3 has 12 amino acids. CDR1 LGHNA and CDR2 YSLEER come from the germline V gene. V was cut by 1 base and J by 9 bases, with 9 bases left in between. As DNA, the CDR3 is TGCGCCAGCAGCCAAGGGCTAGGGCCCCAGTACTTC. This encodes CASSQGLGPQYF.

This clonotype was seen only a few times. The chain uses TRBV4-3 and TRBJ2-7; D call uncertain. CDR3 length: 17 amino acids. V dropped 0 bases and J dropped 0 bases, with 15 bases sitting between them. Germline V gives CDR1 LGHNA, CDR2 YSLEER. The CDR3 DNA reads TGCGCCAGCAGCCAAGATTTGTATGACGGCATCTCCTACGAGCAGTACTTC. Protein product: CASSQDLYDGISYEQYF.

The chain employs TRBV5-1 and TRBJ2-5, with TRBD2 identical over 8 bases. Germline V CDR1 and CDR2: SGHRS, YFSETQ. The CDR3 is made up of 17 amino acids. Trimming cost V 4 bases and J 1 base; bases outside gene matches: 12. CDR3 bases: TGCGCCAGCAGCCCCATCGGGTTAGCGGGGTCCCAAGAGACCCAGTACTTC. Residues: CASSPIGLAGSQETQYF.

The V call is TRBV3-1, the J call TRBJ1-5; D possibly corresponds to TRBD1 (5 bases). V was cut by 2 bases and J by 0 bases, with 11 bases left in between. The CDR3 is 16 amino acids. Germline CDR1 is LGHDT and CDR2 is YNNKEL (reference sequence). In nucleotides, the CDR3 is TGTGCCAGCAGCCAATTTGGGGGTCGTAGCAATCAGCCCCAGCATTTT. This codes for CASSQFGGRSNQPQHF.

V usage is TRBV10-3 and J usage is TRBJ2-5; D is possibly TRBD2 (6 bases). The J call may not be correct, given that the DNA end is closer to TRBJ2-7. The CDR3 spans 14 residues. Looked up from germline, CDR1 is ENHRY and CDR2 is SYGVKD. The CDR3: CAISATGVTYEQYF. Written as DNA, the CDR3 is TGTGCCATCAGTGCCACGGGAGTGACCTACGAGCAGTACTTC.

V usage is TRBV29-1 and J usage is TRBJ2-1; 9 bases map to TRBD1. The CDR3 spans 14 residues. J lost 12 bases, V lost 7 bases, and 16 bases had no gene match. The V gene's germline CDR1 is SQVTM and CDR2 ANQGSEA. The CDR3 DNA is TGCAGCGCACCCCCGGACAGGGGCCGAAGAGGGCAGTTCTTC. Translating it yields CSAPPDRGRRGQFF.

The gene calls are TRBV20-1 and TRBJ1-2; TRBD1 is a possible D gene (5 bases). Germline loops: CDR1 DFQATT, CDR2 SNEGSKA (reference sequence). This CDR3 is 13 amino acids long. Trimming left V 3 bases short and J 4 bases short, with 12 bases between. The CDR3: CSASGTAFYGYTF. The DNA of the CDR3 is TGCAGTGCTAGCGGGACTGCTTTCTATGGCTACACCTTC.

This chain uses TRBV29-1 with TRBJ1-4; TRBD1 agrees at 8 bases. After removal of 7 bases from V and 5 bases from J, the junction contained 6 bases not matched to a gene. CDR1 and CDR2 (germline): SQVTM, ANQGSEA. The CDR3 is 13 residues long. In DNA form, the CDR3 reads TGCAGCGGGAGGACAGGGAGGAATGAAAAACTGTTTTTT. Its protein product is CSGRTGRNEKLFF.

This clonotype was seen repeatedly, ten times or more. The chain combines TRBV29-1 with TRBJ2-2, with TRBD1 identical over 7 bases. Germline loops: CDR1 SQVTM, CDR2 ANQGSEA. This CDR3 is built from 12 residues. The V gene end was trimmed by 7 bases and the J gene end by 7 bases; junction bases not matched to a gene: 6. The DNA for the CDR3 is TGCAGCGCAACCGACAGGGTCGGGGAGCTGTTTTTT. Its protein product is CSATDRVGELFF.

The rearrangement uses TRBV9 and TRBJ2-3; D uncertain. CDR3 length equals 14 residues. Between the trimmed V and J ends, which lost 0 bases and 2 bases, there was a span of 7 bases. Germline CDR1 SGDLS, CDR2 YYNGEE. Here the CDR3 DNA reads TGTGCCAGCAGCGTAGATCGGTTCACAGATACGCAGTATTTT. Its translation: CASSVDRFTDTQYF. The entire variable domain, with the rest obtained from reference TRBV9 and TRBJ2-3, is as follows: DSGVTQTPKHLITATGQRVTLRCSPRSGDLSVYWYQQSLDQGLQFLIQYYNGEERAKGNILERFSAQQFPDLHSELNLSSLELGDSALYFCASSVDRFTDTQYFGPGTRLTVL.

The rearrangement links TRBV7-2 to TRBJ1-2; tentative D call: TRBD1 (6 bases). Between the trimmed V and J ends, which lost 1 base and 7 bases, there was a span of 22 bases. Per germline, CDR1 SGHTA and CDR2 FQGNSA. The CDR3 extends over 17 amino acids. CDR3 residues: CASSLGVHQGPEGGYTF. The CDR3 bases are TGTGCCAGCAGCTTAGGCGTGCATCAGGGGCCGGAAGGTGGCTACACCTTC. Full variable domain (outside the CDR3, taken from reference TRBV7-2 and TRBJ1-2): GAGVSQSPSNKVTEKGKDVELRCDPISGHTALYWYRQSLGQGLEFLIYFQGNSAPDKSGLPSDRFSAERTGGSVSTLTIQRTQQEDSAVYLCASSLGVHQGPEGGYTFGSGTRLTVV.

Only a few counts were recorded for this clonotype. The chain has TRBV7-2 and TRBJ1-4, with D maybe TRBD1 (6 bases). The CDR3 runs 15 residues. V lost 5 bases and J lost 8, with 18 bases in between. Per the germline V gene, CDR1 is SGHTA and CDR2 is FQGNSA. The CDR3 loop reads CASSQTGTQGEKLFF. The DNA for the CDR3 is TGTGCCAGCAGCCAAACAGGGACCCAGGGGGAAAAACTGTTTTTT.

This chain joins TRBV12-3 or TRBV12-4 and TRBJ2-7; D is ambiguous. Trimming shortened V by 3 bases and J by 1 base, and 7 bases separated the two germline ends. The CDR3 runs 13 residues. CDR3 loop: CASSFTLSYEQYF. CDR3 bases: TGTGCCAGCAGTTTTACACTATCCTACGAGCAGTACTTC.

To note about this clonotype: Given a much more abundant clone one base away, this may be a read error. This chain joins TRBV6-2 or TRBV6-3 and TRBJ2-1; 11 bases fit TRBD2. Germline V gene sequence: CDR1 MNHEY, CDR2 SVGEGT. The V segment lost 6 bases and the J segment 4 bases; nucleotides outside the gene matches: 8. This CDR3 has 16 amino acids. The CDR3 DNA reads as TGTGCCAGCAGACTTCTGATAGCGGGGGGGTACAATGAGCAGTTCTTC. The encoded protein is CASRLLIAGGYNEQFF.

V usage is TRBV30 and J usage is TRBJ1-2, with 7 bases that match TRBD1. The CDR3 sequence is 15 residues long. V shed 4 bases, J shed 1 base, and the junction held 9 bases outside the gene matches. The V gene's germline CDR1 is GTSNPN and CDR2 SVGIG (reference sequence). CDR3 residues: CAWNRQGGGNYGYTF. DNA of the CDR3: TGTGCCTGGAACCGACAGGGAGGAGGTAACTATGGCTACACCTTC.

Remarks on this clonotype: The junction departs from germline at one end; a sequencing error may be responsible. The genes are TRBV9 and TRBJ2-7; 7 bases match TRBD1. The V gene's germline CDR1 is SGDLS and CDR2 YYNGEE. The CDR3 is made up of 15 amino acids. The CDR3 spells CVSSASGTDTYEQYF. The CDR3 DNA follows: TGTGTCAGCAGCGCGTCCGGGACAGATACCTACGAGCAGTACTTC.

This clonotype was found a few times. This chain uses TRBV4-2 with TRBJ2-5; D is tentatively TRBD1 or TRBD2 (5 bases each). With 0 bases removed from V and 5 bases from J, the gap between germline ends came to 13 bases. CDR3 length: 15 amino acids. Germline loops: CDR1 LGHNA, CDR2 YNFKEQ. The CDR3 region is CASSQDKGREETQYF. Written as DNA, the CDR3 is TGTGCCAGCAGCCAAGATAAGGGCAGGGAGGAGACCCAGTACTTC.

The V gene is TRBV20-1, the J gene TRBJ2-1; a weak D match, TRBD2 (6 bases). Germline loops: CDR1 DFQATT, CDR2 SNEGSKA (reference sequence). Trimming took off 0 bases at V and 0 bases at J, with 15 bases between the two ends. This CDR3 region has 17 residues. CDR3 in DNA: TGCAGTGCTAGAGATCATGGCGGGAAAAGCTCCTACAATGAGCAGTTCTTC. It translates to CSARDHGGKSSYNEQFF.

This clonotype was seen a handful of times. This chain connects TRBV7-2 to TRBJ2-1; TRBD2 might be the D (6 bases). The germline gives CDR1 SGHTA, CDR2 FQGNSA. Trimming cost V 6 bases and J 8 bases, with 11 bases left between them. The CDR3 is made up of 12 amino acids. Written as DNA, the CDR3 is TGTGCCAGCAGTTCGCGGGGCGATGAGCAGTTCTTC. Its protein product is CASSSRGDEQFF.

The sample holds a few counts of this clonotype. The chain joins TRBV4-3 to TRBJ1-4; D remains unclear. Germline V gene lookup returns CDR1 LGHNA and CDR2 YSLEER. CDR3 length: 18 residues. Between the trimmed V and J ends, which lost 0 bases and 2 bases, there was a span of 16 bases. CDR3 amino acids: CASSQDRPRSQTNEKLFF. The CDR3 nucleotides are TGCGCCAGCAGCCAAGACCGACCTAGATCGCAGACTAATGAAAAACTGTTTTTT.